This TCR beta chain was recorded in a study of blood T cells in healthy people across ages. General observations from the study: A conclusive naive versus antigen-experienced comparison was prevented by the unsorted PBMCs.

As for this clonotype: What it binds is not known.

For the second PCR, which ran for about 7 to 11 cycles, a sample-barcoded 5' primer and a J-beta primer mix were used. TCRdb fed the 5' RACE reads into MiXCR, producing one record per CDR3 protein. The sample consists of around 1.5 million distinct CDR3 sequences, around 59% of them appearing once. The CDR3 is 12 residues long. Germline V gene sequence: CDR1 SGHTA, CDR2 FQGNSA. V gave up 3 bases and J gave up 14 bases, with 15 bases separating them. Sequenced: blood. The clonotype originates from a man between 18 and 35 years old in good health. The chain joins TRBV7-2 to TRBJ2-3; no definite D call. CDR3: CASSLFRDRSYF. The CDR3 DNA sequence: TGTGCCAGCAGCTTGTTTCGCGACCGATCGTATTTT.